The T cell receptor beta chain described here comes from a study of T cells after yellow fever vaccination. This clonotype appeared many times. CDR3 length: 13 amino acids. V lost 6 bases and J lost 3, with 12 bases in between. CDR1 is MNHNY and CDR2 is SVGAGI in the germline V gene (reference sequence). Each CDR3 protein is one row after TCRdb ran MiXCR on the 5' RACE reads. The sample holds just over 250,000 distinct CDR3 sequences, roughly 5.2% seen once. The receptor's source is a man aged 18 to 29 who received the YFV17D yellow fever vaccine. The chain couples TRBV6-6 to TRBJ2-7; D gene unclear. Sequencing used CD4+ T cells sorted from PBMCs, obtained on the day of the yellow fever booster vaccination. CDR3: CASSKDRFYEQYV. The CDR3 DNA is TGTGCCAGCAGCAAAGACCGCTTCTACGAGCAGTACGTC.